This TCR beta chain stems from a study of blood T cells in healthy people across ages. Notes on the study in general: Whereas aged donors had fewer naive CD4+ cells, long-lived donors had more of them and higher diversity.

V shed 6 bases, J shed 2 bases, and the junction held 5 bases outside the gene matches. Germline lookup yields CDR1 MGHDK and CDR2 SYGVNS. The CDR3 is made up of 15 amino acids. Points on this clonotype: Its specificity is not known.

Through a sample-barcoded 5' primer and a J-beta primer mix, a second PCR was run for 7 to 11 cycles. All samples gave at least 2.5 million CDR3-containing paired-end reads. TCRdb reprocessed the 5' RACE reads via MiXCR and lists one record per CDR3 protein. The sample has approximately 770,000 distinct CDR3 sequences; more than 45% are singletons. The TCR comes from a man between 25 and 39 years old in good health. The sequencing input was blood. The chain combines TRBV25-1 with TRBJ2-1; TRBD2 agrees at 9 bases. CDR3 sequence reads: CASRGLADPYNEQFF. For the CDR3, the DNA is TGTGCCAGCAGGGGACTAGCAGATCCCTACAATGAGCAGTTCTTC.